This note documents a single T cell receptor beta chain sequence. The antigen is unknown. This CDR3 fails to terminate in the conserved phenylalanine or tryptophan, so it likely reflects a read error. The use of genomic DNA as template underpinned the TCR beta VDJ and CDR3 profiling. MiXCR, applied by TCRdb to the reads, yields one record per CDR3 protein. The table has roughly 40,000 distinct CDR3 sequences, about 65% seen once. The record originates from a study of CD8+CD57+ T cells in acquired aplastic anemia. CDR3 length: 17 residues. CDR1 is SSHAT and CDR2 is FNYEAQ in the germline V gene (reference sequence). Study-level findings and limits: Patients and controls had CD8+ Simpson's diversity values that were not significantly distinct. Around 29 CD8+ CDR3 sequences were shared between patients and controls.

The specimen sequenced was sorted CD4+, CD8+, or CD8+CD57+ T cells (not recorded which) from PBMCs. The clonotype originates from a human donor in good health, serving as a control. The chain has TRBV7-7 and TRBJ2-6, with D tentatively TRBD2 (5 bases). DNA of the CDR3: TGTGCTAGCAGCTTAGCGCCAGCGAGCTCTGGGGCCAACGTCCTGACTTCC. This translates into CASSLAPASSGANVLTS.